The clone carrying this TCR beta chain was seen only a few times. The germline V and J ends were trimmed by 4 bases and 0 bases, with 14 bases remaining between them. Germline loops: CDR1 SGHRS, CDR2 YFSETQ. The CDR3 length is 15 residues. This sample is part of a study of early T cells in non-severe SARS-CoV-2 infection. Attached unique molecular identifiers marked individual cDNA molecules. In TCRdb, the 5' RACE reads were re-called with MiXCR into one record per CDR3 protein. The sample holds under 90,000 distinct CDR3 sequences; less than 15% are singletons and the top ten take nearly 6%. The sample taken for sequencing was whole blood. The chain couples TRBV5-1 to TRBJ2-7; D call uncertain. The sequence was collected from an adult who was a healthcare worker with PCR-confirmed SARS-CoV-2 infection or an uninfected control (not recorded which). CDR3 bases: TGCGCCAGCAGCCGATCCGACACCGGCTCCTACGAGCAGTACTTC. Residues: CASSRSDTGSYEQYF.